This T cell receptor beta chain stems from a study of cytomegalovirus exposure and HLA in healthy donors. Points from the study as a whole: Specificity of a few CMV-associated chains for CMV antigens was verified in vitro. A highly shared variant cluster was judged a likely technical artifact. An analysis was carried out later, and it reportedly showed fewer N-insertions in an Asian-associated ancestry cluster than the approximately 680-donor mean.

This clone was seen just once. Its matching antigen is unknown. The PCR had 60 Vbeta and 13 Jbeta primers. Authors' data handling: In a later analysis, of tens of millions of unique beta chains, around 11 million appeared in at least two donors. Data came from immunoSEQ multiplex PCR; TCRdb stores just in-frame clones and leaves some out. V, J and clone size reflect that table, while D and trimming were determined from the DNA. The data contain roughly 100,000 clones, around three quarters of them singletons. This CDR3 contains 16 residues. The germline V gene encodes CDR1 WSHSY and CDR2 SAAADI. V dropped 4 bases and J dropped 4; count of bases not matched to a gene: 8.

The chain carries TRBV10-2 and TRBJ2-2, with 8 bases matching TRBD2. The clonotype comes from a male donor in good health and CMV-seropositive. Sequencing was done on a sample of PBMCs. Written as DNA, the CDR3 is TGCGCCAGCAGTGTCTTAGCGGGGACACCCACCGGGGAGCTGTTTTTT. The encoded protein is CASSVLAGTPTGELFF.